This paragraph reports one T cell receptor (beta chain). Data came from immunoSEQ multiplex PCR; TCRdb stores just in-frame clones and leaves some out. The table lists some 120,000 clones, 75% to 95% of them singletons. The data originate from a study of control samples from healthy donors and cancer patients. This clonotype was obtained from a man between 18 and 29 years old in good health. The sequenced sample was blood.

The CDR3, as DNA: TGTGCCACCAGCAGAGATCGAACGGATGAAAAACTGTTTTTT. Its protein product is CATSRDRTDEKLFF. The chain couples TRBV15 to TRBJ1-4, with D unclear. The CDR3 length is 14 residues. V lost 0 bases and J 6 bases, leaving 8 bases between the germline ends. Germline loops: CDR1 LNHNV, CDR2 YYDKDF (reference sequence).